This note documents a single TCR beta chain sequence. Profiling relied on immunoSEQ multiplex PCR, and the TCRdb table lists in-frame clones only, not all of them. The repertoire consists of about 74,000 clones, with 81% occurring once and the leading ten covering around 3.9%. The sample originates from a study of technical replicates of blood from four donors. The CDR3 is 14 residues long. From germline, CDR1 is MNHEY and CDR2 SVGAGI. The V and J ends lost 5 bases and 1 base, in that order; junction bases with no gene match: 1. V usage is TRBV6-5 and J usage is TRBJ1-5, with 8 bases matching TRBD1. The sequence came from a human donor in good health. Some clones in this sample may be carry-over from other donors' samples. The material sequenced was PBMCs. CDR3 bases: TGTGCCAGCAGTCGGACAGGGAGCAATCAGCCCCAGCATTTT. It translates to CASSRTGSNQPQHF.